This is a list of T cell receptor beta chains from one sample in a study of cytomegalovirus exposure and HLA in healthy donors. Clones were read by immunoSEQ multiplex PCR, and TCRdb kept only the in-frame ones, dropping some. The sample has some 150,000 clones, approximately 8.9% seen once; the top ten hold 5.5% to 8%. Material for sequencing was PBMCs. Receptors were obtained from a woman in her thirties or forties in good health and CMV-seropositive. The CDR3 runs from the conserved cysteine through the conserved F or W. The D gene is left open where the match is weak. Only some rows state a clone size, as once, few, many or a class for expanded clones.

cdr3_aa cdr3_nt v_call clone_size cdr3_length j_call d_call
CASSMGGQGYTEAFF TGTGCCAGTAGTATGGGGGGACAGGGGTACACTGAAGCTTTCTTT TRBV19 few 15 TRBJ1-1 TRBD1
CASSGQGNTEAFF TGTGCCAGCAGTGGACAGGGGAACACTGAAGCTTTCTTT TRBV2 NA 13 TRBJ1-1 TRBD1
CASSPREGSAYEQYF TGTGCCAGCAGCCCCCGGGAGGGTTCGGCCTACGAGCAGTACTTC TRBV7-8 few 15 TRBJ2-7 TRBD2
CASSQDTSGVPPGLYEQYF TGTGCCAGCAGCCAAGATACTAGCGGGGTGCCCCCAGGACTCTACGAGCAGTACTTC TRBV4-2 few 19 TRBJ2-7 TRBD2
CASSLVSGGRYTQYF TGTGCCAGCAGCTTAGTGAGCGGGGGTCGGTATACGCAGTATTTT TRBV11-3 NA 15 TRBJ2-3 TRBD2
CASSLSGTSGGAKTQYF TGTGCCAGCAGCCTTTCCGGGACTAGCGGGGGGGCGAAGACCCAGTACTTC TRBV7-2 NA 17 TRBJ2-5 TRBD2
CASSFLVVAGDQETQYF TGTGCCAGCAGCTTCTTGGTAGTAGCGGGGGACCAAGAGACCCAGTACTTC TRBV5-6 NA 17 TRBJ2-5 TRBD2
CASRPPPGSRTDTQYF TGTGCCAGCAGGCCCCCCCCCGGGAGTCGCACAGATACGCAGTATTTT TRBV6-4 NA 16 TRBJ2-3 NA
CASSLPGTSYGYTF TGTGCCAGCAGCTTACCCGGGACAAGCTATGGCTACACCTTC TRBV7-2 few 14 TRBJ1-2 NA
CSVSSGNTIYF TGCTCGGTTAGCTCTGGAAACACCATATATTTT TRBV29-1 few 11 TRBJ1-3 NA
CASFQEDPGNTIYF TGTGCCAGCTTTCAGGAAGATCCTGGAAACACCATATATTTT TRBV18 few 14 TRBJ1-3 NA
CASSLGSLAGGTDTQYF TGCGCCAGCAGCTTGGGGTCACTAGCGGGGGGTACAGATACGCAGTATTTT TRBV5-1 NA 17 TRBJ2-3 TRBD2
CATSMGAGAGAYTF TGTGCCACCAGCATGGGCGCCGGGGCAGGGGCCTACACCTTC TRBV15 few 14 TRBJ1-2 NA
CASSQGGQGRDGYTF TGCGCCAGCAGCCAAGGGGGACAGGGTAGAGATGGCTACACCTTC TRBV4-1 NA 15 TRBJ1-2 TRBD1
CASSFSQHIYTEAFF TGTGCCAGCAGCTTTTCCCAACATATTTACACTGAAGCTTTCTTT TRBV7-2 few 15 TRBJ1-1 NA
CASSLGQRTEAFF TGTGCCAGCAGCCTAGGACAGCGCACTGAAGCTTTCTTT TRBV7-6 few 13 TRBJ1-1 NA
CASSPMTGDNSPLHF TGCGCCAGCAGCCCGATGACAGGGGATAATTCACCCCTCCACTTT TRBV5-1 few 15 TRBJ1-6 TRBD1
CASRPQGSRNQPQHF TGTGCCAGCAGACCGCAGGGGAGCCGTAATCAGCCCCAGCATTTT TRBV27 NA 15 TRBJ1-5 NA
CASSRQGTGEKLFF TGTGCCAGCTCACGACAGGGTACGGGTGAAAAACTGTTTTTT TRBV18 few 14 TRBJ1-4 TRBD1
CSVQQDNQPQHF TGCAGCGTTCAGCAGGACAATCAGCCCCAGCATTTT TRBV29-1 NA 12 TRBJ1-5 NA
CASTPTGASTEAFF TGTGCCAGCACACCGACAGGGGCGAGTACTGAAGCTTTCTTT TRBV6-5 NA 14 TRBJ1-1 TRBD1
CASSFHAGSNTEAFF TGTGCCAGCAGTTTTCATGCAGGGTCGAACACTGAAGCTTTCTTT TRBV27 NA 15 TRBJ1-1 NA
CASSVDGGANYGYTF TGTGCCAGCAGCGTAGACGGCGGAGCTAACTATGGCTACACCTTC TRBV9 few 15 TRBJ1-2 NA
CASGRGSIGQPQHF TGTGCTAGTGGCAGGGGAAGCATAGGGCAGCCCCAGCATTTT TRBV12-5 few 14 TRBJ1-5 NA
CASSDGTGNLNEQFF TGCGCCAGCAGCGACGGGACAGGGAACCTCAATGAGCAGTTCTTC TRBV5-1 NA 15 TRBJ2-1 TRBD1
CASSPGQGSNQPQHF TGTGCCAGCAGTCCGGGACAGGGGAGCAATCAGCCCCAGCATTTT TRBV6-5 many 15 TRBJ1-5 TRBD1
CASSYGTAYEQYF TGTGCCAGCAGCTACGGGACAGCCTACGAGCAGTACTTC TRBV5-4 NA 13 TRBJ2-7 TRBD1
CASSPPNRVPQNIQYF TGTGCCAGCAGCCCACCCAACAGGGTCCCTCAAAACATTCAGTACTTC TRBV6-6 NA 16 TRBJ2-4 NA
CASSELSGHTEAFF TGTGCCAGCAGTGAATTAAGTGGGCACACTGAAGCTTTCTTT TRBV25-1 few 14 TRBJ1-1 NA
CASSAHDRGSTDTQYF TGCGCCAGCAGCGCACACGACAGGGGGAGCACAGATACGCAGTATTTT TRBV5-1 few 16 TRBJ2-3 TRBD1
CASSLEVAPISYNEQFF TGTGCCAGCAGCTTAGAGGTAGCGCCGATCTCCTACAATGAGCAGTTCTTC TRBV11-3 NA 17 TRBJ2-1 NA
CASSFIGSSGGTTDTQYF TGTGCCAGCAGCTTCATCGGGTCTAGCGGGGGGACCACAGATACGCAGTATTTT TRBV7-2 few 18 TRBJ2-3 TRBD2
CASSRGADTQYF TGTGCCAGCAGCCGCGGAGCGGATACGCAGTATTTT TRBV7-3 few 12 TRBJ2-3 NA
CASSPLSTAANTGELFF TGCGCCAGCAGCCCCCTTTCGACAGCCGCGAACACCGGGGAGCTGTTTTTT TRBV5-1 few 17 TRBJ2-2 NA
CASSIGLAGDEQYF TGTGCCAGTAGTATTGGTCTAGCGGGGGACGAGCAGTACTTC TRBV19 NA 14 TRBJ2-7 TRBD2
CASGLDFEGEQFF TGTGCTAGTGGTTTGGACTTCGAGGGTGAGCAGTTCTTC TRBV12-5 NA 13 TRBJ2-1 NA
CASSWSRNTEAFF TGTGCCAGCAGCTGGTCTAGGAACACTGAAGCTTTCTTT TRBV7-2 NA 13 TRBJ1-1 NA
CASSLERRSGAGYTF TGTGCCAGCAGCTTGGAGCGCCGCTCGGGAGCTGGCTACACCTTC TRBV5-6 NA 15 TRBJ1-2 NA
CASSLGQGQTGELFF TGTGCCAGCAGTTTGGGGCAGGGGCAGACCGGGGAGCTGTTTTTT TRBV27 few 15 TRBJ2-2 NA
CASSSPGGLGDTQYF TGTGCCAGCAGCTCCCCAGGGGGCTTGGGGGATACGCAGTATTTT TRBV7-2 NA 15 TRBJ2-3 TRBD1
CASSLEQGAGELFF TGCGCCAGCAGCCTGGAACAGGGGGCCGGGGAGCTGTTTTTT TRBV5-1 NA 14 TRBJ2-2 TRBD1
CASSEIQGAITSDEQYF TGTGCCAGCAGTGAAATCCAGGGGGCGATTACCTCGGACGAGCAGTACTTC TRBV2 few 17 TRBJ2-7 TRBD1
CASSLGIAVTGELFF TGTGCCAGCAGCTTAGGCATAGCGGTGACCGGGGAGCTGTTTTTT TRBV7-2 few 15 TRBJ2-2 NA
CASSTQGGSGYTF TGTGCCAGCAGTACACAGGGGGGTAGTGGCTACACCTTC TRBV7-9 few 13 TRBJ1-2 TRBD1
CASRTGETTDTQYF TGCGCCAGCAGAACAGGGGAAACCACAGATACGCAGTATTTT TRBV5-1 few 14 TRBJ2-3 TRBD1
CASTPTFGELFF TGTGCCAGTACCCCGACTTTCGGGGAGCTGTTTTTT TRBV19 NA 12 TRBJ2-2 NA
CASSAGGDWAKAFF TGTGCCAGCAGTGCCGGGGGGGATTGGGCGAAAGCTTTCTTT TRBV25-1 NA 14 TRBJ1-1 NA
CASSEEARGLAKNIQYF TGTGCCAGCAGTGAAGAGGCTCGAGGACTAGCCAAAAACATTCAGTACTTC TRBV6-1 NA 17 TRBJ2-4 NA
CASGVHRRGNNEQFF TGTGCCAGTGGGGTTCACCGGCGGGGAAACAATGAGCAGTTCTTC TRBV2 NA 15 TRBJ2-1 NA
CASSYRGSNEKLFF TGTGCCAGCAGTTACAGGGGATCTAATGAAAAACTGTTTTTT TRBV6-6 NA 14 TRBJ1-4 NA
CASSVYSYNSPLHF TGTGCCAGCAGTGTATACAGCTATAATTCACCCCTCCACTTT TRBV6-1 few 14 TRBJ1-6 NA
CASSYEGIGYTF TGTGCCAGCAGTTACGAGGGAATTGGCTACACCTTC TRBV6-6 few 12 TRBJ1-2 NA
CASSYLMTGSIYEQYF TGTGCCAGCAGTTACTTGATGACAGGGAGCATTTACGAGCAGTACTTC TRBV6-5 few 16 TRBJ2-7 TRBD1